Listed below are T cell receptor beta chains from one sample, sequenced in a study of cytomegalovirus exposure and HLA in healthy donors. The protocol was immunoSEQ multiplex PCR, while the TCRdb copy is restricted to in-frame clones and leaves out a portion. Altogether tens of thousands of clones are present, roughly 69% being singletons, with the ten largest covering around 6.3%. Specimen: PBMCs. These receptors originate from a woman aged 25-40 years in good health and CMV-seronegative. CDR3s include the opening cysteine and the closing phenylalanine or tryptophan. D genes are given only for firm matches. Where a row states a size, it is once, few, many or the class of an expanded clone; other rows omit it.

abundance | j_gene | v_gene | d_gene | CDR3nt | CDR3aa
NA | TRBJ2-1 | TRBV6-1 | NA | TGTGCCAGCAGCTGGGATGGACAGTTCAATGAGCAGTTCTTC | CASSWDGQFNEQFF
NA | TRBJ2-3 | TRBV5-4 | NA | TGTGCCAGCAGCTTGGTTGCGGCCCCCACAGATACGCAGTATTTT | CASSLVAAPTDTQYF
few | TRBJ1-2 | TRBV29-1 | NA | TGCAGCGTTGAACCGAGGGCCAACTATGGCTACACCTTC | CSVEPRANYGYTF
NA | TRBJ2-2 | TRBV11-3 | TRBD2 | TGTGCCAGCAGCGGACTAGCGGGGACCTCGAACACCGGGGAGCTGTTTTTT | CASSGLAGTSNTGELFF
medium-sized | TRBJ1-6 | TRBV4-1 | NA | TGCGCCAGCAGCCGATCAGGGGTTGAATCACCCCTCCACTTT | CASSRSGVESPLHF
NA | TRBJ2-7 | TRBV18 | NA | TGTGCCAGCTCACCCCTCGGGGTCGAGCAGTACTTC | CASSPLGVEQYF
NA | TRBJ2-2 | TRBV5-1 | NA | TGCGCCAGCAGCCTGTTGCGGGTGGGAACCGGGGAGCTGTTTTTT | CASSLLRVGTGELFF
NA | TRBJ2-3 | TRBV2 | TRBD1 | TGTGCCAGCAGGGGACAGGGAGTAGGCACAGATACGCAGTATTTT | CASRGQGVGTDTQYF
once | TRBJ2-1 | TRBV9 | NA | TGTGCCAGCAGCGTAGACCCCCTAACGGGTGGCATCTACAATGAGCAGTTCTTC | CASSVDPLTGGIYNEQFF
NA | TRBJ1-1 | TRBV4-1 | NA | TGCGCCAGCAGCGAAAGAGGGTCGAACACTGAAGCTTTCTTT | CASSERGSNTEAFF
NA | TRBJ2-7 | TRBV27 | TRBD1 | TGTGCCAGCAGTTTGGTGGGGACAGTTCCAACCTACGAGCAGTACTTC | CASSLVGTVPTYEQYF
few | TRBJ2-1 | TRBV5-6 | NA | TGTGCCAGCAGCTTGGGGGTTGGCAGGCCTGGCAATGAGCAGTTCTTC | CASSLGVGRPGNEQFF
NA | TRBJ2-1 | TRBV19 | NA | TGTGCCAGTAGTCTCGGGGGGCGGGGGTATGAGCAGTTCTTC | CASSLGGRGYEQFF
NA | TRBJ2-1 | TRBV7-9 | NA | TGTGCCAGCAGCCTCGGGGTGAGCTCCTACAATGAGCAGTTCTTC | CASSLGVSSYNEQFF
NA | TRBJ2-2 | TRBV10-3 | TRBD2 | TGTGCCATCAGGGCCCTACTAGCGGGGGACACCGGGGAGCTGTTTTTT | CAIRALLAGDTGELFF
NA | TRBJ2-1 | TRBV4-2 | NA | TGTGCCAGCAGCCAAGAGGATAGCCGTAACTCCTACAATGAGCAGTTCTTC | CASSQEDSRNSYNEQFF
NA | TRBJ2-7 | TRBV25-1 | NA | TGTGCCAGCAGTATCCGGACAGGGAGGGACGAGCAGTACTTC | CASSIRTGRDEQYF
few | TRBJ2-1 | TRBV11-1 | TRBD2 | TGTGCCAGCAGCTTAGTAGGCCTAGCGGGAGGTGAGCAGTTCTTC | CASSLVGLAGGEQFF
NA | TRBJ2-5 | TRBV7-2 | TRBD1 | TGTGCCAGCAGCTTAGCCCGAGACAGGGGGCTGGAGACCCAGTACTTC | CASSLARDRGLETQYF
NA | TRBJ1-2 | TRBV28 | NA | TGTGCCAGCAGTTTATCTGGGCTCCCTAACTATGGCTACACCTTC | CASSLSGLPNYGYTF
few | TRBJ2-1 | TRBV7-3 | TRBD2 | TGTGCCAGCAGCCACTCGACTAGCGGGAGGACCAATGAGCAGTTCTTC | CASSHSTSGRTNEQFF
few | TRBJ1-2 | TRBV7-9 | TRBD1 | TGTGCCAGCAGCTTAGTAGGGACAGACGGCTACACCTTC | CASSLVGTDGYTF
few | TRBJ1-1 | TRBV5-1 | TRBD1 | TGCGCCAGCAGCCGGGACAGAGGACCGAACACTGAAGCTTTCTTT | CASSRDRGPNTEAFF
NA | TRBJ2-2 | TRBV7-8 | NA | TGTGCCAGCAGCCCTTCGAACACCGGGGAGCTGTTTTTT | CASSPSNTGELFF
NA | TRBJ2-3 | TRBV15 | TRBD1 | TGTGCCACCAGCAGAGGGACAGGGATGAGAACAGATACGCAGTATTTT | CATSRGTGMRTDTQYF
NA | TRBJ1-4 | TRBV27 | TRBD1 | TGTGCCAGCCGAACAGAGACCCAGGGGGTAACTAATGAAAAACTGTTTTTT | CASRTETQGVTNEKLFF
few | TRBJ2-7 | TRBV18 | NA | TGTGCCAGCTCACCCCCGGTGCTCCTCTACGAGCAGTACTTC | CASSPPVLLYEQYF
NA | TRBJ1-2 | TRBV4-3 | TRBD1 | TGCGCCAGCAGCCAAGAAGACAGGGGGAACTATGGCTACACCTTC | CASSQEDRGNYGYTF
NA | TRBJ2-1 | TRBV4-3 | NA | TGCGCCAGCAGCCAAGAACCTAGCTCTTACAATGAGCAGTTCTTC | CASSQEPSSYNEQFF
NA | TRBJ2-3 | TRBV10-1 | TRBD2 | TGCGCCAGCACGACAGGTAGTTTAGCGGGGGGGCTCTGGGCCGATACGCAGTATTTT | CASTTGSLAGGLWADTQYF
NA | TRBJ1-2 | TRBV10-2 | NA | TGCGCCAGCAGTGAGTTTTTGGCCGCTTCTAACTATGGCTACACCTTC | CASSEFLAASNYGYTF
few | TRBJ2-3 | TRBV27 | TRBD2 | TGTGCCAGCAGTTTAGGCGGGAGGGACTATCTGGGGAAAGATACGCAGTATTTT | CASSLGGRDYLGKDTQYF
NA | TRBJ2-3 | TRBV4-1 | TRBD2 | TGCGCCAGCAGCCAAGAAACTAGCGGGAGGCATACGCAGTATTTT | CASSQETSGRHTQYF
few | TRBJ1-5 | TRBV2 | TRBD1 | TGTGCCAGCAGTGGAACAGGGGAAGTTCAGCCCCAGCATTTT | CASSGTGEVQPQHF
NA | TRBJ2-2 | TRBV5-1 | TRBD1 | TGCGCCAGCAGCTTTGACAGGGTGAGCGGCGGGGAGCTGTTTTTT | CASSFDRVSGGELFF
few | TRBJ2-3 | TRBV5-8 | TRBD1 | TGTGCCAGCAGCCCGGGACAGGTCGGGGATACGCAGTATTTT | CASSPGQVGDTQYF
NA | TRBJ1-1 | TRBV5-5 | TRBD1 | TGTGCCAGCAGCCTAAGGACAGGGGGTTTGAACACTGAAGCTTTCTTT | CASSLRTGGLNTEAFF
NA | TRBJ2-7 | TRBV6-5 | TRBD2 | TGTGCCAGCAGTTACTCGACTAGCGGGAGGGGCGAGCAGTACTTC | CASSYSTSGRGEQYF
once | TRBJ2-5 | TRBV10-1 | NA | TGCGCCAGCAGTGAGTCTCGGGGAAGGGAGACCCAGTACTTC | CASSESRGRETQYF
NA | TRBJ2-7 | TRBV18 | NA | TGTGCCAGCTCAACAGGACAGACCTACGAGCAGTACTTC | CASSTGQTYEQYF
NA | TRBJ2-3 | TRBV28 | NA | TGTGCCAGCAGTTCTCGGTTCCACACAGATACGCAGTATTTT | CASSSRFHTDTQYF
NA | TRBJ1-2 | TRBV9 | NA | TGTGCCAGCAGCCCCCGGTGGGGGGTCTCGACTTCCTATGGCTACACCTTC | CASSPRWGVSTSYGYTF
NA | TRBJ2-5 | TRBV7-9 | TRBD2 | TGTGCCAGCAGCGCCAGACTAGCGAGTGATGAGACCCAGTACTTC | CASSARLASDETQYF
NA | TRBJ2-5 | TRBV5-4 | NA | TGTGCCAGCAGCTTACAGGGCACGGAGGAGACCCAGTACTTC | CASSLQGTEETQYF
few | TRBJ1-1 | TRBV6-5 | TRBD1 | TGTGCCAGCAGCTCTCAGGGGGCTCGGACTGAAGCTTTCTTT | CASSSQGARTEAFF
NA | TRBJ1-1 | TRBV4-2 | NA | TGTGCCAGCAGCCAAGCCCAGCAAGGGGGGGGAACTGAAGCTTTCTTT | CASSQAQQGGGTEAFF
NA | TRBJ2-3 | TRBV4-2 | NA | TGTGCCAGCAGCCTAGGGACTCCCCTTCGACGCACAGATACGCAGTATTTT | CASSLGTPLRRTDTQYF
NA | TRBJ2-3 | TRBV9 | TRBD2 | TGTGCCAGCAGACCAGCGGGGGGGCCGGCAGATACGCAGTATTTT | CASRPAGGPADTQYF
once | TRBJ1-1 | TRBV19 | NA | TGTGCCAGTAGTGCACAGGTGAACACTGAAGCTTTCTTT | CASSAQVNTEAFF
NA | TRBJ1-2 | TRBV10-3 | TRBD1 | TGTGCCATCAGTGAGTCGTTAACAGGGGGCTATGGCTACACCTTC | CAISESLTGGYGYTF
few | TRBJ2-7 | TRBV7-7 | TRBD1 | TGTGCCAGCAGCCCCGGGACAGGGGTGGGGGAGCAGTACTTC | CASSPGTGVGEQYF
NA | TRBJ2-2 | TRBV11-3 | NA | TGTGCCAGCAGCGCAAAGGGGACCGGGGAGCTGTTTTTT | CASSAKGTGELFF